A single sample gave rise to the 18 T cell receptor beta chains below, sequenced in a study of OX40 agonist ivuxolimab in advanced cancers. Assay used: immunoSEQ multiplex PCR; TCRdb lists only in-frame clones, some missing. The sample yields roughly 57,000 clones, around 83% seen once. Sequenced material: CD4+ or CD8+ T cells sorted from blood, taken in a trial of the OX40 agonist ivuxolimab. The receptors derive from an adult with an advanced solid tumor such as melanoma, head and neck, liver or kidney cancer.

The CDR3 spells CAISQRAGGYEQYF. The CDR3 coding sequence is TGTGCCATCAGCCAGAGGGCAGGGGGCTACGAGCAGTACTTC. The chain joins TRBV10-3 to TRBJ2-7, with 7 positions matching TRBD1. Germline CDR1 and CDR2: ENHRY and SYGVKD. The CDR3 loop spans 14 amino acids. V lost 6 bases to trimming and J lost 3 bases; unmatched junction nucleotides: 8.

The chain employs TRBV2 and TRBJ1-6; unclear D gene. In germline, CDR1 is SNHLY, CDR2 FYNNEI. Trimming removed 3 bases at V and 10 bases at J, with 13 bases between. The CDR3 consists of 14 residues. The CDR3 sequence is CASSDTIGVSPLHF. As DNA, the CDR3 is TGTGCCAGCAGTGACACTATTGGGGTATCACCCCTCCACTTT. Drawing the rest from reference TRBV2 and TRBJ1-6, the complete variable domain is EPEVTQTPSHQVTQMGQEVILRCVPISNHLYFYWYRQILGQKVEFLVSFYNNEISEKSEIFDDQFSVERPDGSNFTLKIRSTKLEDSAMYFCASSDTIGVSPLHFGNGTRLTVT.

The V and J genes are TRBV18 and TRBJ1-1, with D uncertain. V was clipped by 3 bases and J by 0 bases, with 11 bases between them. This CDR3 has 15 residues. Germline lookup yields CDR1 KGHSH and CDR2 LQKENI. The CDR3 coding sequence is TGTGCCAGCTCACCTACGGACTCCATGAACACTGAAGCTTTCTTT. It translates to CASSPTDSMNTEAFF. Full variable domain (missing parts from reference TRBV18 and TRBJ1-1): NAGVMQNPRHLVRRRGQEARLRCSPMKGHSHVYWYRQLPEEGLKFMVYLQKENIIDESGMPKERFSAEFPKEGPSILRIQQVVRGDSAAYFCASSPTDSMNTEAFFGQGTRLTVV.

The chain links TRBV19 to TRBJ1-6, with D unclear. Trimming removed 3 bases at V and 10 bases at J, with 10 bases between. CDR1 and CDR2 from the germline V gene are LNHDA and SQIVND (reference sequence). CDR3 length equals 13 residues. DNA of the CDR3: TGTGCCAGTAGTATTGGACCGGGGTCACCCCTCCACTTT. Protein sequence: CASSIGPGSPLHF.

This rearrangement joins TRBV9 to TRBJ2-3; D is perhaps TRBD1 or TRBD2 (5 bases each). The germline V gene has CDR1 SGDLS and CDR2 YYNGEE. The CDR3 contains 16 residues. Trimming stripped 4 bases from V and 2 bases from J, with 17 bases between. CDR3 amino acids: CASSPLGRLDTDTQYF. CDR3 nucleotide sequence: TGTGCCAGCAGCCCACTGGGACGCTTGGACACAGATACGCAGTATTTT.

The genes are TRBV2 and TRBJ2-2; the match to TRBD2 covers 9 bases. This CDR3 is built from 15 residues. V dropped 6 bases and J dropped 7; count of bases not matched to a gene: 9. In germline, CDR1 is SNHLY, CDR2 FYNNEI. The CDR3 coding sequence is TGTGCCAGCAGAATCCAGCGGGGGGCAAACGGGGAGCTGTTTTTT. The encoded protein is CASRIQRGANGELFF. The full variable domain, its missing parts supplied by reference TRBV2 and TRBJ2-2, is EPEVTQTPSHQVTQMGQEVILRCVPISNHLYFYWYRQILGQKVEFLVSFYNNEISEKSEIFDDQFSVERPDGSNFTLKIRSTKLEDSAMYFCASRIQRGANGELFFGEGSRLTVL.

This sequence joins TRBV5-8 and TRBJ2-3; D unresolved. The V gene lost 0 bases and the J gene lost 3 bases, with 5 bases spanning the gap. The CDR3 runs 13 residues. Germline V gene data show CDR1 as SGHTS and CDR2 as YDEGEE. CDR3 sequence: CASSLGGTDTQYF. In DNA, the CDR3 is TGTGCCAGCAGCTTGGGGGGAACAGATACGCAGTATTTT.

This clone was seen more than once but under ten times. CDR3 DNA sequence: TGTGCCAGCAGCCGGACGGGGGTAAGGGATACGCAGTATTTT. Amino acid sequence: CASSRTGVRDTQYF. The chain joins TRBV7-3 to TRBJ2-3, with D perhaps TRBD2 (6 bases). The CDR3 loop spans 14 amino acids. CDR1 and CDR2 (germline): SGHTA, FQGTGA. The V gene lost 5 bases and the J gene lost 6 bases, with 15 bases spanning the gap.

The chain combines TRBV7-3 with TRBJ2-7, with 7 bases aligning to TRBD1. Per germline, CDR1 SGHTA and CDR2 FQGTGA. J gave up 6 bases and V 2 bases, and 16 bases lay outside the gene matches. The CDR3 consists of 17 residues. CDR3 residues: CASSLSPLRDSLSEQYF. CDR3 sequence (DNA): TGTGCCAGCAGCTTATCCCCCCTCCGGGACAGTCTAAGCGAGCAGTACTTC.

CDR3 in DNA: TGTGCCAGCAGGGGACAGGGCTTAAGCAATCAGCCCCAGCATTTT. Translating gives CASRGQGLSNQPQHF. The chain links TRBV6-1 to TRBJ1-5; 9 bases align to TRBD1. The V and J ends lost 6 bases and 1 base, in that order; junction bases with no gene match: 4. CDR3 length: 15 amino acids. Germline CDR1 and CDR2: MNHNS and SASEGT.

This sequence joins TRBV4-3 and TRBJ1-3; D is ambiguous. The CDR3 covers 15 residues. CDR1 and CDR2 (germline): LGHNA, YSLEER. Deletions cut 0 bases from V and 0 bases from J, with 6 bases between. The CDR3 nucleotides read TGCGCCAGCAGCCAAGATCTGAGCTCTGGAAACACCATATATTTT. It is translated as CASSQDLSSGNTIYF.

The chain combines TRBV5-4 with TRBJ2-5; tentatively, D is TRBD2 (5 bases). CDR3 length: 14 amino acids. From germline, CDR1 is SGHNT and CDR2 YYREEE (reference sequence). The germline V and J ends were trimmed by 1 base and 2 bases, with 9 bases remaining between them. CDR3 residues: CASSLSRDQETQYF. In nucleotides, the CDR3 is TGTGCCAGCAGCTTGTCGAGGGATCAAGAGACCCAGTACTTC.

In its sample, this clone was seen a few times. V gene TRBV5-4 combines with J gene TRBJ2-2; D remains ambiguous. Germline CDR1 is SGHNT and CDR2 is YYREEE (reference sequence). V shed 2 bases and J shed 7 bases, with 6 bases lying between them. This CDR3 region has 12 residues. CDR3 protein: CASSLGVGELFF. The CDR3 nucleotides are TGTGCCAGCAGCTTAGGTGTCGGGGAGCTGTTTTTT.

The genes are TRBV5-1 and TRBJ2-5; D gene ambiguous. Germline V CDR1 and CDR2: SGHRS, YFSETQ. The CDR3 spans 12 residues. Deletions cut 3 bases from V and 0 bases from J, with 3 bases between. The CDR3 DNA is TGCGCCAGCAGCTACAACCAAGAGACCCAGTACTTC. It encodes CASSYNQETQYF. The full variable domain, with the rest looked up from reference TRBV5-1 and TRBJ2-5, is KAGVTQTPRYLIKTRGQQVTLSCSPISGHRSVSWYQQTPGQGLQFLFEYFSETQRNKGNFPGRFSGRQFSNSRSEMNVSTLELGDSALYLCASSYNQETQYFGPGTRLLVL.

CDR3 in amino acids: CASSLAHREETQYF. CDR3 nucleotide sequence: TGTGCCAGCAGCTTGGCCCACAGGGAAGAGACCCAGTACTTC. The J gene is TRBJ2-5, the V gene TRBV5-4, with D tentatively TRBD1 (6 bases). V dropped 0 bases and J dropped 3 bases, with 9 bases sitting between them. Germline V gene data show CDR1 as SGHNT and CDR2 as YYREEE (reference sequence). The CDR3 runs 14 residues.

For the CDR3, the DNA is TGTGCCAGCATCCTAGGACAGGAGAACACTGAAGCTTTCTTT. Protein sequence: CASILGQENTEAFF. V usage is TRBV6-9 and J usage is TRBJ1-1, with 7 bases aligning to TRBD1. CDR1 and CDR2 from the germline V gene are MNHGY and SVAAGI. The V segment lost 7 bases and the J segment 1 base; nucleotides outside the gene matches: 6. This CDR3 comprises 14 residues.

The chain links TRBV9 to TRBJ1-1; 7 bases are shared with TRBD1. The CDR3 spans 14 residues. CDR1 and CDR2 (germline): SGDLS, YYNGEE. Trimming took 6 bases from V and 1 from J; bases not matched to a gene: 6. This chain's CDR3 is CASTRGQENTEAFF. In DNA form, the CDR3 reads TGTGCCAGCACCAGAGGACAGGAGAACACTGAAGCTTTCTTT.

The rearrangement links TRBV19 to TRBJ2-2, with 7 bases lining up with TRBD1. The V and J ends lost 6 bases and 2 bases, in that order; junction bases with no gene match: 6. Germline lookup yields CDR1 LNHDA and CDR2 SQIVND (reference sequence). The CDR3 has 15 residues. The CDR3 coding sequence is TGTGCCAGTAGGCCGACAGGGACAAACACCGGGGAGCTGTTTTTT. Translating gives CASRPTGTNTGELFF.